This paragraph reports one TCR beta chain. Its antigen remains unidentified. From the reads, TCRdb called clonotypes with MiXCR, one entry per CDR3 protein. The sample lists around 290,000 distinct CDR3 sequences, under 30% occurring once. The data belong to a study of T cell repertoires in cytomegalovirus infection. The CDR3 runs to 21 residues. The V gene's germline CDR1 is MNHEY and CDR2 SMNVEV (reference sequence). The trim removed 1 base at V and 6 bases at J, leaving 16 bases unmatched. Study-level findings and limits: In two of eight donors, the top clonotype was HLA-C-restricted CMV-specific.

V usage is TRBV27 and J usage is TRBJ2-1; 15 positions match TRBD2. The source material was PBMCs. The sequence derives from a human donor in good health (CMV status not recorded). Some clones in this sample may be carry-over from other donors' samples. CDR3: CASSLYTPGLAGGPSRNEQFF. CDR3 DNA sequence: TGTGCCAGCAGTTTATATACCCCTGGACTAGCGGGAGGGCCATCACGCAATGAGCAGTTCTTC.